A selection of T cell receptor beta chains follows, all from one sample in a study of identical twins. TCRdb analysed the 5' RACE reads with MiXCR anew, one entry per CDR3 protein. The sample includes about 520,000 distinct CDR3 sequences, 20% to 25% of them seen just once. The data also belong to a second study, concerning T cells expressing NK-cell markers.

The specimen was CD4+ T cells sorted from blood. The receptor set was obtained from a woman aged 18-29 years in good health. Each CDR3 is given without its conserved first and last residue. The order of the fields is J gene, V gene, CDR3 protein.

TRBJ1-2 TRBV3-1 ASSTRTGNGYT
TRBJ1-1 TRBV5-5 ASSLMVYSYTEAF
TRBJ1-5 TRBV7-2 ASTDEGYSNQPQH
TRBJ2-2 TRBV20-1 SARPPGLMNTGELF
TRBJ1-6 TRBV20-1 SARQGGDSPLH
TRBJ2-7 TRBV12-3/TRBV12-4 ASSTLAGGSSYEQY
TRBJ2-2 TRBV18 ASSPPRDRITGELF
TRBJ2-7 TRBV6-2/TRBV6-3 ASSGTTQIYEQY
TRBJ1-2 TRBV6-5 ASSYPSGTGVYGYT
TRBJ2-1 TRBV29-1 SAGTMRNEQF
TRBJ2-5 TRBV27 ASSSATSLFLETQY
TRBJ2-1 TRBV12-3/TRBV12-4 ASSPRGPRSSYNEQF
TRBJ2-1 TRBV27 ASSLGLAANEQF
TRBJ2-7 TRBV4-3 ASSHAGTRGSEQY
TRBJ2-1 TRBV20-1 SAREGQAWNEQF